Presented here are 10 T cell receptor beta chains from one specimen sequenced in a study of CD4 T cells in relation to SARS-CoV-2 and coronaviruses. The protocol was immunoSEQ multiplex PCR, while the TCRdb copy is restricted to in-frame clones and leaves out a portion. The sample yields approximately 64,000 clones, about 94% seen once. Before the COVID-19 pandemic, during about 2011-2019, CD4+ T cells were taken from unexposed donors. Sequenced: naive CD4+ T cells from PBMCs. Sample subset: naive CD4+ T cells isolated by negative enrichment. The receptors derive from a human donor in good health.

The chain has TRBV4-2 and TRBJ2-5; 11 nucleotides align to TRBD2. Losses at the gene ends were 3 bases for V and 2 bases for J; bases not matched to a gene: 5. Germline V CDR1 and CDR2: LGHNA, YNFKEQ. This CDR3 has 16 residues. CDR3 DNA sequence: TGTGCCAGCAGCCAGGGTACTAGCGGGAGACAAGAGACCCAGTACTTC. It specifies CASSQGTSGRQETQYF.

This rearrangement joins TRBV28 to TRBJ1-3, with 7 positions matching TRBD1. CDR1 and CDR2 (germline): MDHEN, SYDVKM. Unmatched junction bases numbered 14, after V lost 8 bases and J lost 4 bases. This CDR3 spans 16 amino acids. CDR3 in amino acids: CASPPSGRGFGNTIYF. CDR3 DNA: TGTGCCAGCCCCCCCTCGGGCAGGGGGTTCGGAAACACCATATATTTT.

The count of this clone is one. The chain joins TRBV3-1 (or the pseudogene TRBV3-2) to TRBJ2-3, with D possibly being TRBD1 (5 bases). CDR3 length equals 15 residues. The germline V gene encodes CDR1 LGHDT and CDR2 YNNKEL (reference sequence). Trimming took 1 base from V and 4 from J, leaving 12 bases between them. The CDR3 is CASSQGAGLADTQYF. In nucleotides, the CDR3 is TGTGCCAGCAGCCAAGGGGCAGGGCTAGCAGATACGCAGTATTTT.

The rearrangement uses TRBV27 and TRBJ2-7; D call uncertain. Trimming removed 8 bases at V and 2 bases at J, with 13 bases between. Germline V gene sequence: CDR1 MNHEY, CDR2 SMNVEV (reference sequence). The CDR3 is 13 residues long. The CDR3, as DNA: TGTGCCAGCTCCTTTTCGAGCACCTACGAGCAGTACTTC. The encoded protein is CASSFSSTYEQYF.

The CDR3 sequence: CASSLGLAGPNEQFF. CDR3 coding DNA: TGTGCCAGCAGTCTGGGACTAGCGGGGCCAAATGAGCAGTTCTTC. V and J are TRBV27 and TRBJ2-1, with TRBD2 matching over 13 bases. The CDR3 sequence is 15 residues long. J gave up 7 bases and V 5 bases, and 5 bases lay outside the gene matches. The V gene's germline CDR1 is MNHEY and CDR2 SMNVEV (reference sequence).

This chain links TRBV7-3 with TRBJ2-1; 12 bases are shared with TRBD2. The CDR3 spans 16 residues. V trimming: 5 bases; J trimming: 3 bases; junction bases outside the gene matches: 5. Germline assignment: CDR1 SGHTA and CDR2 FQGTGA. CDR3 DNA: TGTGCCAGCAGCCAAAGGGGACTAGCGGGCTACAATGAGCAGTTCTTC. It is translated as CASSQRGLAGYNEQFF.

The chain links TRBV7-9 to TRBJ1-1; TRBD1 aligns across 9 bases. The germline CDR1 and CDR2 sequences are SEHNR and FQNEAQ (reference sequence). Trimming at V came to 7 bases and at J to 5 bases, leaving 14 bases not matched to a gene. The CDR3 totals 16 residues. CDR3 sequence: CASNIGWGQGVTEAFF. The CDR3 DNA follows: TGTGCCAGCAACATAGGGTGGGGACAGGGAGTTACTGAAGCTTTCTTT.

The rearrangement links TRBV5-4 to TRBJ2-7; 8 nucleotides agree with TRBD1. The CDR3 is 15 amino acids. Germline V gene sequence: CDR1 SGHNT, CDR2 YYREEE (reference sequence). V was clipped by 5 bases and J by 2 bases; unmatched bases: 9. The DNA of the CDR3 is TGTGCCAGCAGTGAACAGGGGGGTTTTGCCTACGAGCAGTACTTC. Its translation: CASSEQGGFAYEQYF.

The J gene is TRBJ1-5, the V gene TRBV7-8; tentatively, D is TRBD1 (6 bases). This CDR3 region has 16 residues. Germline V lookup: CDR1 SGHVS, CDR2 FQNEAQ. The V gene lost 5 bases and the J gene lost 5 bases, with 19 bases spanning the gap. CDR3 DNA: TGTGCCAGCAGCCCAGGCAGGGGAGGAGTGCATCAGCCCCAGCATTTT. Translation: CASSPGRGGVHQPQHF.

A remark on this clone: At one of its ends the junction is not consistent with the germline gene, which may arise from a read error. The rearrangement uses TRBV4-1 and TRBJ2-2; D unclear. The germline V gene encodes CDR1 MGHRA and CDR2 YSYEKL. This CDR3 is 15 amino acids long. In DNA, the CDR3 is TGCGCCAGCAGTCAAGCCCCCGTGAACACCGGGGAGCTGTTTTTT. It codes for CASSQAPVNTGELFF.